This TCR beta chain was identified in a study of cytomegalovirus exposure and HLA in healthy donors. The overall study: In a later analysis, it was reported that the approximately 110 validation repertoires had been produced on the same platform as the roughly 610 repertoires belonging to the first cohort. Study results and caveats: The study designated over 150 TCR beta chains cytomegalovirus-associated. The authors confirmed in vitro that a few CMV-associated chains were specific for CMV antigens.

TCRdb keeps only in-frame clones here, not all; method: immunoSEQ multiplex PCR. Of under 150,000 clones in the sample, approximately 90% are singletons; the top ten hold around 6%. The V gene's germline CDR1 is SGHNT and CDR2 YENEEA. The CDR3 extends over 16 amino acids. V was trimmed by 2 bases and J by 1 base, leaving 13 bases between them. The donors were in the 120-subject validation cohort; that cohort was separate from the roughly 620-subject first cohort. As for this clone: Its antigen is currently unknown.

This TCR was recovered from a woman aged 18 to 35 in good health and CMV-seropositive. The chain recombines TRBV11-3 with TRBJ2-3, with a tentative D call TRBD2 (6 bases). The sequencing input was PBMCs. This chain's CDR3 is CASSLKRRGRTDTQYF. CDR3 coding DNA: TGTGCCAGCAGCTTAAAGAGGCGGGGCCGCACAGATACGCAGTATTTT.